This entry features one T cell receptor beta chain sequence. What it recognizes is unknown. The CDR3 runs 11 residues. Germline-derived CDR1 and CDR2 are MNHEY and SVGAGI. The trim removed 6 bases at V and 15 bases at J, leaving 8 bases unmatched. This record belongs to a study of OX40 agonist ivuxolimab in advanced cancers. Overall study: Dose-escalation patients' cancers were hepatocellular carcinoma, melanoma, renal cell or head and neck cancer. Prior anti-PD-1, anti-PD-L1 or anti-CTLA-4 therapy was allowed; around 40% had some. Study-wide results and limits: With doses of 0.1 to 3.0 mg/kg, CD4+ and CD8+ blood T cells had undergone clonal expansion by week 6. Researchers report that CD8+ T cells had, on average, more expanded clones than CD4+.

Assay used: immunoSEQ multiplex PCR; TCRdb lists only in-frame clones, some missing. The repertoire consists of approximately 50,000 clones, with roughly 93% occurring once and the leading ten covering 15% to 20%. The sequence was collected from an adult with an advanced solid tumor such as melanoma, head and neck, liver or kidney cancer. Here the sequenced sample was CD4+ or CD8+ T cells sorted from blood, taken in a trial of the OX40 agonist ivuxolimab. The chain couples TRBV6-5 to TRBJ2-1; 7 bases are shared with TRBD1. CDR3 sequence reads: CASSYDRELFF. CDR3 DNA: TGTGCCAGCAGCTACGACAGGGAGTTGTTCTTC.